A selection of T cell receptor beta chains follows, all from one sample in a study of tumor-infiltrating lymphocytes in primary liver carcinoma. TCRdb called the multiplex PCR reads again in MiXCR, with one record for every CDR3 protein. The sample has approximately 310,000 distinct CDR3 sequences, around three fifths seen once; the top ten hold roughly 9%. Sequencing used peripheral blood. These TCRs come from a man aged 35-49 years with primary liver carcinoma and hepatitis B virus infection. Both conserved end residues are part of each CDR3. A D gene is named only where the DNA matches it firmly. Size tells how often a clone was seen (once, few, many) or the class of an expanded clone, and some rows leave it out.

d_gene | abundance | j_gene | v_gene | CDR3aa | CDR3nt
. | . | TRBJ1-5 | TRBV14 | CTSSPPWGVQPQHF | TGTACCAGCAGCCCTCCATGGGGAGTTCAGCCCCAGCATTTT
TRBD2 | . | TRBJ2-2 | TRBV24-1 | CATSDFASGSANTGELFF | TGTGCCACCAGTGATTTCGCTAGCGGGAGCGCGAACACCGGGGAGCTGTTTTTT
. | many | TRBJ2-1 | TRBV12-5 | CASGGAHNEQFF | TGTGCTAGTGGGGGGGCGCACAATGAGCAGTTCTTC
. | many | TRBJ2-2 | TRBV11-3 | CASSSQGRATGELFF | TGTGCCAGCAGCTCCCAGGGCAGGGCCACCGGGGAGCTGTTTTTT
. | . | TRBJ1-2 | TRBV4-3 | CASSRDRGLEGGYAF | TGCGCCAGCAGCCGAGATCGGGGACTTGAGGGTGGCTACGCCTTC
. | once | TRBJ2-1 | TRBV5-4 | CASSLVRSGETNEQFF | TGTGCCAGCAGCTTGGTTCGGAGTGGGGAAACTAATGAGCAGTTCTTC
. | . | TRBJ2-1 | TRBV11-2 | CASSHPGDKSFSDEQFF | TGTGCCAGCAGCCATCCCGGAGACAAGTCCTTTTCAGATGAGCAGTTCTTC
. | . | TRBJ2-1 | TRBV11-2 | CASSLDETPYNEQFF | TGTGCTAGCAGCTTAGATGAGACACCTTACAATGAGCAGTTCTTC
TRBD1 | . | TRBJ2-7 | TRBV29-1 | CVVRDRIYEQYF | TGCGTCGTCCGGGACAGGATCTACGAGCAGTACTTC
TRBD2 | few | TRBJ2-1 | TRBV12-3/TRBV12-4 | CASSSGAGGSHNEQFF | TGTGCCAGCAGTTCTGGGGCGGGAGGGTCCCACAATGAGCAGTTCTTC
TRBD1 | once | TRBJ2-2 | TRBV5-6 | CASSGDRDRGLSNTGEPFF | TGTGCCAGCAGCGGGGACCGGGACAGGGGGTTATCGAACACCGGGGAGCCGTTTTTT
. | few | TRBJ1-5 | TRBV6-1 | CASSVGHNSNQPQHF | TGTGCCAGCAGCGTCGGGCATAATAGCAATCAGCCCCAGCATTTT
TRBD2 | . | TRBJ2-3 | TRBV11-2 | CVSSLVASGREDAQYF | TGTGTCAGCAGCTTAGTGGCTAGCGGGAGGGAAGATGCGCAGTATTTT
TRBD2 | many | TRBJ2-1 | TRBV6-2/TRBV6-3 | CASLGLAGYNEQFF | TGTGCCAGCCTAGGACTAGCGGGGTACAATGAGCAGTTCTTC
. | many | TRBJ1-2 | TRBV11-2 | CASSLALTVNYGYTF | TGTGCCAGCAGCTTAGCCCTGACAGTTAACTATGGCTACACCTTC
. | many | TRBJ2-1 | TRBV6-5 | CASSYRRGASYNEQFF | TGTGCCAGCAGTTATCGGAGGGGCGCATCCTACAATGAGCAGTTCTTC
. | many | TRBJ2-6 | TRBV4-1 | CASSQEGGTVSGANVLTF | TGCGCCAGCAGCCAAGAGGGGGGCACTGTCTCTGGGGCCAACGTCCTGACTTTC
. | . | TRBJ2-2 | TRBV4-2 | CASSQDLVEQGELFF | TGTGCCAGCAGCCAAGATCTGGTAGAGCAAGGGGAGCTGTTTTTT
TRBD1 | many | TRBJ2-6 | TRBV6-1 | CASNRDRAGANVLTF | TGTGCCAGCAATCGAGACAGGGCTGGGGCCAACGTCCTGACTTTC
TRBD2 | . | TRBJ2-1 | TRBV23-1 | CASSQKIAGWHEQFF | TGCGCCAGCAGTCAGAAAATAGCGGGATGGCATGAGCAGTTCTTC
. | . | TRBJ1-6 | TRBV7-9 | CASIWTGVNSPLHF | TGTGCCAGCATCTGGACTGGGGTGAATTCACCCCTCCACTTT
. | . | TRBJ1-4 | TRBV30 | CAYSRGVATNEKLFF | TGTGCCTATTCCAGAGGGGTCGCAACTAATGAAAAACTGTTTTTT
TRBD1 | few | TRBJ2-6 | TRBV5-4 | CASSERQGPGANVLTF | TGTGCCAGCAGCGAACGACAGGGGCCTGGGGCCAACGTCCTGACTTTC
. | . | TRBJ2-1 | TRBV24-1 | CATSAMGANYNEQLF | TGTGCCACCAGTGCCATGGGGGCGAATTACAATGAGCAGCTCTTC
TRBD1 | few | TRBJ1-1 | TRBV28 | CASSLGQGRGNTEAFF | TGTGCCAGCAGTCTCGGACAGGGTAGGGGGAACACTGAAGCTTTCTTT
TRBD1 | . | TRBJ1-1 | TRBV5-1 | CASSLISGGVGTEAFF | TGCGCCAGCAGCTTGATCTCAGGGGGGGTTGGCACTGAAGCTTTCTTT
TRBD1 | once | TRBJ2-4 | TRBV5-1 | CASSSGQGAQRSIQYF | TGCGCCAGCAGCTCGGGGCAGGGGGCGCAGAGAAGCATTCAGTACTTC
TRBD1 | . | TRBJ1-5 | TRBV6-5 | CASSLRGPEVMPQHF | TGTGCCAGCAGTCTCAGGGGGCCTGAGGTTATGCCCCAGCATTTT
TRBD1 | few | TRBJ1-5 | TRBV24-1 | CATSGTGVQPQHF | TGTGCCACCAGCGGGACAGGGGTGCAGCCCCAGCATTTT
. | . | TRBJ2-2 | TRBV10-1 | CARSDGTDTGELFF | TGCGCCAGGTCCGACGGCACAGACACTGGGGAGCTGTTTTTT
TRBD2 | . | TRBJ2-2 | TRBV11-2 | CASSAGLAGTGGLFF | TGTGCCAGCAGCGCAGGACTAGCGGGAACCGGGGGGCTGTTTTTT
. | many | TRBJ2-3 | TRBV29-1 | CSVSGSTDTQYF | TGCAGCGTCAGCGGGAGCACAGATACGCAGTATTTT
. | . | TRBJ1-1 | TRBV7-8 | CASSLVDPEAFF | TGTGCCAGCAGCTTAGTGGACCCAGAAGCTTTCTTT
. | many | TRBJ1-5 | TRBV10-3 | CATNQAGNGNQPQHF | TGTGCCACCAACCAGGCGGGGAACGGCAATCAGCCCCAGCATTTT
TRBD1 | many | TRBJ1-5 | TRBV6-5 | CASSYSSARGQPQHF | TGTGCCAGCAGTTACTCGAGTGCCAGGGGGCAGCCCCAGCATTTT
. | . | TRBJ2-1 | TRBV5-4 | CASSSEASAYNEQFF | TGTGCCAGCAGCTCGGAGGCTAGCGCTTACAATGAGCAGTTCTTC
. | . | TRBJ1-1 | TRBV7-8 | CVSSSTGYAEAFF | TGTGTCAGCAGCTCCACAGGGTACGCTGAAGCTTTCTTT
TRBD1 | . | TRBJ2-2 | TRBV18 | CASSSYRGDTGELFF | TGTGCCAGCTCATCGTACAGGGGGGACACCGGGGAGCTGTTTTTT
. | many | TRBJ1-3 | TRBV4-2 | CASSVRGGNTIYF | TGTGCCAGCAGCGTCAGAGGAGGAAACACCATATATTTT
. | . | TRBJ2-3 | TRBV29-1 | CSVQEPDMQYF | TGCAGCGTTCAGGAGCCTGATATGCAGTATTTT
TRBD1 | many | TRBJ2-2 | TRBV11-3 | CASSNSGQGAGELFF | TGTGCCAGCAGCAACTCCGGACAGGGGGCCGGGGAGCTGTTTTTT
. | . | TRBJ2-5 | TRBV30 | CAWNFQQLQETQYF | TGTGCCTGGAATTTTCAACAGCTGCAAGAGACCCAGTACTTC
. | . | TRBJ1-2 | TRBV14 | CASSQGEGTIYGYTF | TGTGCCAGCAGCCAAGGGGAGGGGACGATCTATGGCTACACCTTC
TRBD1 | . | TRBJ1-2 | TRBV13 | CASSRDSYGYTF | TGTGCCAGCAGCCGGGACAGCTATGGCTACACCTTC
. | . | TRBJ1-1 | TRBV12-3/TRBV12-4 | CVSSLVGYTEAFF | TGTGTCAGCAGTTTAGTCGGGTACACTGAAGCTTTCTTT
. | once | TRBJ2-7 | TRBV6-2/TRBV6-3 | CTSKGGGSSYEQYF | TGTACCAGCAAAGGCGGGGGCAGCTCCTACGAGCAGTACTTC
. | few | TRBJ1-6 | TRBV28 | CASSTGSDSPLHF | TGTGCCAGCAGTACAGGGAGCGACTCACCCCTCCACTTT
. | . | TRBJ2-3 | TRBV24-1 | CATSDFTDMQYF | TGTGCCACCAGTGATTTCACAGATATGCAGTATTTT
. | many | TRBJ2-1 | TRBV11-2 | CASSFGEEQFF | TGTGCCAGCAGCTTCGGGGAGGAGCAGTTCTTC
TRBD1 | few | TRBJ2-1 | TRBV6-2/TRBV6-3 | CASSVDRENYNEQFF | TGTGCCAGCAGTGTTGACAGGGAGAACTACAATGAGCAGTTCTTC
. | . | TRBJ1-5 | TRBV20-1 | CSAAQGRNQPQHF | TGCAGTGCCGCACAGGGTCGCAATCAGCCCCAGCATTTT
. | . | TRBJ2-3 | TRBV4-3 | CASNQEVTRGADTQYF | TGTGCCAGCAACCAAGAAGTGACCAGGGGGGCAGATACGCAGTATTTT
TRBD1 | few | TRBJ1-6 | TRBV25-1 | CASQRTGGNSPLHF | TGTGCCAGCCAAAGGACAGGGGGCAATTCACCCCTCCACTTT
TRBD1 | few | TRBJ2-1 | TRBV28 | CASSSSGTGGHNEQFF | TGTGCCAGCAGTTCATCCGGGACAGGAGGACACAATGAGCAGTTCTTC